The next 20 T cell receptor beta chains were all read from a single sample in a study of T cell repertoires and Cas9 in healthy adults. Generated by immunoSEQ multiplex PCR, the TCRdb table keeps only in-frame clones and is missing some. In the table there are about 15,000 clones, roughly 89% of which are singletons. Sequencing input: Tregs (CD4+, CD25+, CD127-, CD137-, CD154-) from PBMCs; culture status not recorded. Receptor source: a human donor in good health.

CDR3 amino acids: CASSLVSGMGTEAFF. The CDR3 coding sequence is TGCGCCAGCAGCTTGGTGTCCGGGATGGGCACTGAAGCTTTCTTT. This rearrangement joins TRBV5-1 to TRBJ1-1; D is unresolved. Trimming left V 0 bases short and J 4 bases short, with 13 bases between. This CDR3 is built from 15 residues. CDR1 and CDR2 (germline): SGHRS, YFSETQ.

CDR3 region: CASTEDTVYGYTF. The CDR3 nucleotides are TGTGCCAGCACGGAGGACACCGTTTATGGCTACACCTTC. The rearrangement links TRBV2 to TRBJ1-2; maybe TRBD1 (5 bases). The CDR3 loop spans 13 amino acids. Between the trimmed V and J ends, which lost 7 bases and 5 bases, there was a span of 14 bases. Germline loops: CDR1 SNHLY, CDR2 FYNNEI.

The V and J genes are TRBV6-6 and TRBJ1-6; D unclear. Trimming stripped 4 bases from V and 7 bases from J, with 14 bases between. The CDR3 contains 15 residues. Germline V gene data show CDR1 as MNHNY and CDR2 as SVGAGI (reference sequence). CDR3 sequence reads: CASSFSTGQNSPLHF. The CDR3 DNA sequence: TGTGCCAGCAGTTTTTCCACGGGCCAAAATTCACCCCTCCACTTT.

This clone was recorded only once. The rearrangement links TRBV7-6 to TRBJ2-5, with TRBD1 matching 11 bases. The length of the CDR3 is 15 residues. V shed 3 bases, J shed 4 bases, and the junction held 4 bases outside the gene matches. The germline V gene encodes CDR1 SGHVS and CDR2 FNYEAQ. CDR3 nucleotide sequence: TGTGCCAGCAGCTTTGGACAGGGGGCAGGAGAGACCCAGTACTTC. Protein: CASSFGQGAGETQYF.

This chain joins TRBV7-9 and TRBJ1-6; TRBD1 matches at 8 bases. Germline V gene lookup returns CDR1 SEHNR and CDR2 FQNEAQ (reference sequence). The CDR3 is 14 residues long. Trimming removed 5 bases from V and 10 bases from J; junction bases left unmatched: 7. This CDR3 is CASSRDRGQSPLHF. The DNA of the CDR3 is TGTGCCAGCAGCCGCGACAGGGGCCAATCACCCCTCCACTTT.

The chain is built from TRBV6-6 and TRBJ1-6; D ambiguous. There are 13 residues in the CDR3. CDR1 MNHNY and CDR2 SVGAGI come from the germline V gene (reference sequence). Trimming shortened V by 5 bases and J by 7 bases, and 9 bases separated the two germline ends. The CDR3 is CASSGRTNSPLHF. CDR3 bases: TGTGCCAGCAGTGGACGGACCAATTCACCCCTCCACTTT.

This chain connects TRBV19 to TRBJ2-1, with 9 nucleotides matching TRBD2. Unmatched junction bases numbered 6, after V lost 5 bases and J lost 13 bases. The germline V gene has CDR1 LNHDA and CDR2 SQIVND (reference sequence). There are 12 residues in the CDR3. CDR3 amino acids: CASSGLAGNQFF. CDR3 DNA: TGTGCCAGTAGTGGGCTAGCGGGGAACCAGTTCTTC.

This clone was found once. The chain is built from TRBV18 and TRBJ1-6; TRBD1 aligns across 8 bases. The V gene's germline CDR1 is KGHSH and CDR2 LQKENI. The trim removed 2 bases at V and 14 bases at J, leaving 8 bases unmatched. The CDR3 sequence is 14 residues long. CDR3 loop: CASSPGTGPHTLHF. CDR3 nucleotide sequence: TGTGCCAGCTCACCAGGGACAGGTCCCCACACCCTCCACTTT.

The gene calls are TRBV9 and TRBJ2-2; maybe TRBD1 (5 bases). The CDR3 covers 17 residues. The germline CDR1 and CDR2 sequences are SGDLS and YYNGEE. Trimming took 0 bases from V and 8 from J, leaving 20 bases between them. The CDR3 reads CASSVGPGAGYGGELFF. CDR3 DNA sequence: TGTGCCAGCAGCGTAGGTCCTGGGGCCGGGTACGGAGGGGAGCTGTTTTTT.

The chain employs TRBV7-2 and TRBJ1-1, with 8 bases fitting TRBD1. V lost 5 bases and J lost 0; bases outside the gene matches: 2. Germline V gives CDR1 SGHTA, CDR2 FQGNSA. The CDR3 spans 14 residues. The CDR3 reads CASSQGQVNTEAFF. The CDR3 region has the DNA TGTGCCAGCAGCCAGGGACAGGTGAACACTGAAGCTTTCTTT.

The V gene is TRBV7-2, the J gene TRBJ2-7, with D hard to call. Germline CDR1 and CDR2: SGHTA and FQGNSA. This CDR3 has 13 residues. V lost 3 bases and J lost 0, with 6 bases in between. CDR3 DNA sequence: TGTGCCAGCAGCTTTCACCCCTCCTACGAGCAGTACGTC. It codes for CASSFHPSYEQYV.

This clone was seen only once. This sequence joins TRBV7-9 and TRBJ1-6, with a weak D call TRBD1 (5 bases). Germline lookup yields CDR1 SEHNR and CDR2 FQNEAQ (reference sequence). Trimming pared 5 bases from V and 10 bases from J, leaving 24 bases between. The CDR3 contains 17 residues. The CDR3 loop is CASSASKQGEDRSPLHF. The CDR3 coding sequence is TGTGCCAGCAGCGCAAGCAAGCAGGGAGAGGATCGGTCACCCCTCCACTTT.

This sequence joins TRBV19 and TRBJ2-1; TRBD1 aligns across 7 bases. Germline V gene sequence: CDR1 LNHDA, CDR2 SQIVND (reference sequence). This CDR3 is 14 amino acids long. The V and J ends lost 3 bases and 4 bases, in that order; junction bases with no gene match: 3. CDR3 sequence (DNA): TGTGCCAGTAGTATCCTGACAGGGTACAATGAGCAGTTCTTC. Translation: CASSILTGYNEQFF.

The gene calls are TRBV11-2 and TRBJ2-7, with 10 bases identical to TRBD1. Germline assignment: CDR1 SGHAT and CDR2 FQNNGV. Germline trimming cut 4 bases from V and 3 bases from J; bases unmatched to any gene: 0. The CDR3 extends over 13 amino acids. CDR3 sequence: CASSWTGGYEQYF. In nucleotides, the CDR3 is TGTGCCAGCAGCTGGACAGGGGGCTACGAGCAGTACTTC.

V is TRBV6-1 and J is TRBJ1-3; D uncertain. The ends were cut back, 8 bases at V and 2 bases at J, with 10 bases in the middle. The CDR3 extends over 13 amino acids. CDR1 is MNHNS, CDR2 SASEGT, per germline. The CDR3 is CASAQDPGNTIYF. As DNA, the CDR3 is TGTGCCAGCGCGCAAGACCCTGGAAACACCATATATTTT.

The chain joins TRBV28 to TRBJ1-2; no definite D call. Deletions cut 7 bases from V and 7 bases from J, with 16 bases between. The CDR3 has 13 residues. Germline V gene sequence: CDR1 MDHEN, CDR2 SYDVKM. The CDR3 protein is CASISTAILGYTF. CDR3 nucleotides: TGTGCCAGCATATCGACGGCAATACTTGGCTACACCTTC.

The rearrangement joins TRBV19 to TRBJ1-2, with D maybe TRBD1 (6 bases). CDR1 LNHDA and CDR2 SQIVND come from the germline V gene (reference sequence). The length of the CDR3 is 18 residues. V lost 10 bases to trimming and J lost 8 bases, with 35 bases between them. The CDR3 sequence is CATDPGLQGRRHSGGYTF. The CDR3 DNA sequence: TGTGCCACCGACCCTGGGCTACAGGGTAGGAGACACTCAGGCGGCTACACCTTC.

CDR3 loop: CASSSNVQGGYTF. In DNA form, the CDR3 reads TGTGCCAGCAGCTCTAACGTACAGGGAGGCTACACCTTC. This sequence joins TRBV11-3 and TRBJ1-2; maybe TRBD1 (6 bases). Germline V gives CDR1 SGHNT, CDR2 YENEEA. Trimming pared 4 bases from V and 8 bases from J, leaving 14 bases between. CDR3 length: 13 amino acids.

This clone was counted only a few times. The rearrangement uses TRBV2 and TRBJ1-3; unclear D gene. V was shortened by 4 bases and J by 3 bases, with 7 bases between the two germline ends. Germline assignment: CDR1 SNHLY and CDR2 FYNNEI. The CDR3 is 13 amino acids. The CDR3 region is CASSVYLGNTIYF. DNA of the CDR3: TGTGCCAGCAGTGTCTACCTTGGAAACACCATATATTTT.

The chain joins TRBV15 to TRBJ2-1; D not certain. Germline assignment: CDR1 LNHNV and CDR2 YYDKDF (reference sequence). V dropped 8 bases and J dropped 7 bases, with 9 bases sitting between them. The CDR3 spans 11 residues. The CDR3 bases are TGTGCCACCGGGAAGCTGAATGAGCAGTTCTTC. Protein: CATGKLNEQFF.